The sequence of this T cell receptor (beta chain) was determined in a study of blood T cell repertoires in COVID-19. Here immunoSEQ multiplex PCR was the method, and the copy in TCRdb shows in-frame clones only, minus some. In the table there are under 70,000 clones, about 82% of which are singletons. The germline gives CDR1 SNHLY, CDR2 FYNNEI. Losses at the gene ends were 6 bases for V and 5 bases for J; bases not matched to a gene: 4. The CDR3 covers 15 residues. The V and J genes are TRBV2 and TRBJ2-2, with 12 bases matching TRBD1. The TCR sequence derives from a human donor in a cohort sampled during active COVID-19. Sequenced input: peripheral blood. Here the CDR3 DNA reads TGTGCCAGCAGGTGGGGACAGGGGGCAACCGGGGAGCTGTTTTTT. This sequence encodes CASRWGQGATGELFF. Variable domain in full (rest from reference TRBV2 and TRBJ2-2): EPEVTQTPSHQVTQMGQEVILRCVPISNHLYFYWYRQILGQKVEFLVSFYNNEISEKSEIFDDQFSVERPDGSNFTLKIRSTKLEDSAMYFCASRWGQGATGELFFGEGSRLTVL.